A selection of T cell receptor beta chains follows, all from one sample in a study of low-dose radiotherapy and immunotherapy resistance in tumors. TCRdb itself ran the reads through MiXCR, one entry per CDR3 protein. Among tens of thousands of distinct CDR3 sequences listed, around a sixth were seen once. The sample consisted of PBMCs, taken after low-dose radiotherapy plus immunotherapy. The source of these receptors is a male donor with prostate cancer. CDR3s include the opening cysteine and the closing phenylalanine or tryptophan. D genes are given only for firm matches.

CASSLKRGAYNEQFF,TRBD2,TRBV3-1,15,TRBJ2-1
CASRPHTGIDTEAFF,-,TRBV3-1,15,TRBJ1-1
CASSEGMTDTQYF,-,TRBV5-1,13,TRBJ2-3
CASSPLDDTQYF,-,TRBV18,12,TRBJ2-3
CASSDSIGRDYEQYF,TRBD2,TRBV6-4,15,TRBJ2-7
CASSVVFSGELFF,-,TRBV9,13,TRBJ2-2
CASSFRASYEQYF,-,TRBV28,13,-
CASSNTNSGEQFFGPGGYGYTF,-,TRBV2,22,TRBJ1-2
CASSVGGFGSGNTIYF,-,TRBV9,16,TRBJ1-3
CASRAGSTNTEAFF,-,TRBV5-1,14,TRBJ1-1
CASSLGQREKDNEQFF,TRBD2,TRBV7-9,16,TRBJ2-1
CASSLISGGFNQPQHF,TRBD1,TRBV28,16,TRBJ1-5
CATSDDYGSNGYTF,-,TRBV24-1,14,TRBJ1-2
CAISAHGQGLQPQHF,TRBD1,TRBV10-3,15,TRBJ1-5
CSVSLRGYNEQFF,-,TRBV29-1,13,TRBJ2-1
CASSVLPGLAGGEQYF,TRBD2,TRBV6-2/TRBV6-3,16,TRBJ2-7
CASSIFGTGGTYEQYF,TRBD1,TRBV27,16,TRBJ2-7
CASSYSSLNEQFF,-,TRBV6-2/TRBV6-3,13,TRBJ2-1
CASSFLGLAGTPGELFF,TRBD2,TRBV7-8,17,TRBJ2-2
CASSFNIAGSYNEQFF,TRBD2,TRBV27,16,TRBJ2-1
CAGRQVGIYGYTF,-,TRBV30,13,TRBJ1-2
CASSLGPGTSGRLNEQFF,TRBD2,TRBV28,18,TRBJ2-1
CATSTDEPGHGNYEQYF,-,TRBV15,17,TRBJ2-7
CASGRGPDWGETQYF,-,TRBV27,15,TRBJ2-5
CSPEDSLIDTQYF,-,TRBV20-1,13,TRBJ2-3
CASSLALGSEGTQYF,-,TRBV7-2,15,TRBJ2-5
CASSPGTPYEQYF,-,TRBV12-3/TRBV12-4,13,TRBJ2-7
CAWSDRTGRRTEAFF,TRBD1,TRBV30,15,TRBJ1-1
CSATRLAGSYEQYF,TRBD2,TRBV20-1,14,TRBJ2-7
CASSEGLAGYYEQYF,TRBD2,TRBV6-1,15,TRBJ2-7
CASSRVDQVVADTQYF,-,TRBV5-1,16,TRBJ2-3
CATMTSRSKAFF,-,TRBV15,12,TRBJ1-1
CSERGRGLNTGELFF,-,TRBV29-1,15,TRBJ2-2
CASSLDGGYGYTF,-,TRBV5-1,13,TRBJ1-2
CASSYRTSGRKEEETQYF,TRBD2,TRBV28,18,TRBJ2-5
CASSLSANPEYF,-,TRBV11-2,12,TRBJ2-5